One sample yielded the 8 T cell receptor beta chains listed below, sequenced in a study of OX40 agonist ivuxolimab in advanced cancers. TCRdb's copy holds only in-frame clones and misses some; the assay was immunoSEQ multiplex PCR. The data show around 44,000 clones, more than 70% seen once. Sample: CD4+ or CD8+ T cells sorted from blood, taken in a trial of the OX40 agonist ivuxolimab. Receptor source: an adult with an advanced solid tumor such as melanoma, head and neck, liver or kidney cancer.

This sequence joins TRBV5-4 and TRBJ1-2; TRBD1 might be the D (6 bases). Germline V gene lookup returns CDR1 SGHNT and CDR2 YYREEE (reference sequence). V lost 4 bases to trimming and J lost 5 bases, with 12 bases between them. The CDR3 is made up of 13 amino acids. CDR3 nucleotides: TGTGCCAGCAGCATCGAACAGGGATATGGCTACACCTTC. It codes for CASSIEQGYGYTF.

This chain joins TRBV19 and TRBJ1-1, with 8 nucleotides matching TRBD1. Germline loops: CDR1 LNHDA, CDR2 SQIVND (reference sequence). V trimming: 9 bases; J trimming: 1 base; junction bases outside the gene matches: 4. This CDR3 contains 13 residues. The DNA of the CDR3 is TGTGCCAGCCTGGGACAGGAGAACACTGAAGCTTTCTTT. Translation gives CASLGQENTEAFF.

Regarding this clone: Mismatch with germline at one junction end may stem from a read error. The chain employs TRBV7-7 and TRBJ2-2, with a weak D call TRBD2 (6 bases). The CDR3 loop spans 15 amino acids. The germline CDR1 and CDR2 sequences are SSHAT and FNYEAQ (reference sequence). CDR3 loop: CASSLGTPNTGELFF. The CDR3, as DNA: TGTGCTAGCAGCCTCGGGACTCCGAACACCGGGGAGCTGTTTTTT.

V and J are TRBV2 and TRBJ2-5; 12 bases fit TRBD2. The germline V gene encodes CDR1 SNHLY and CDR2 FYNNEI. This CDR3 has 11 amino acids. V shed 8 bases and J 13 bases; nucleotides not matched to a gene: 5. CDR3 sequence: CASRTSGKVYF. CDR3 DNA: TGTGCCAGCCGGACTAGCGGGAAAGTGTACTTC.

The DNA of the CDR3 is TGTGCCAGCAGCTTAGATCAGGGGGCAGATACGCAGTATTTT. This codes for CASSLDQGADTQYF. V and J are TRBV11-2 and TRBJ2-3; 7 positions agree with TRBD1. The CDR3 contains 14 residues. Per the germline V gene, CDR1 is SGHAT and CDR2 is FQNNGV. V lost 0 bases, J lost 4 bases, and 1 base stayed unmatched.

This chain uses TRBV7-3 with TRBJ1-6, with TRBD1 as a possible D gene (5 bases). The CDR3 loop spans 14 amino acids. From germline, CDR1 is SGHTA and CDR2 FQGTGA. Trimming removed 5 bases from V and 7 bases from J, with 12 bases in between. The CDR3 sequence is CASSRQNRNSPLHF. Here the CDR3 DNA reads TGTGCCAGCAGCCGCCAGAACAGGAATTCACCCCTCCACTTT.

The CDR3 DNA reads as TGCGCCAGCAGCTTGGAAAGGAACCAAGAGACCCAGTACTTC. Translating gives CASSLERNQETQYF. This sequence joins TRBV5-1 and TRBJ2-5; no firm D call. The CDR3 runs to 14 residues. Germline V lookup: CDR1 SGHRS, CDR2 YFSETQ. Trimming cost V 0 bases and J 0 bases, with 6 bases left between them.

The chain links TRBV5-6 to TRBJ2-7; no definite D call. From germline, CDR1 is SGHDT and CDR2 YYEEEE. Trimming took off 3 bases at V and 3 bases at J, with 16 bases between the two ends. This CDR3 region has 15 residues. This CDR3 is CASSSVRAANYEQYF. CDR3 nucleotides: TGTGCCAGCAGCTCCGTAAGGGCCGCCAACTACGAGCAGTACTTC.